This record concerns one TCR beta chain sequence. Its antigen remains undetermined. No much larger clone exists at a distance of one base, and base qualities are not known. The method was 5' RACE. Sequencing instrument: Illumina HiSeq 2500. A second about 7 to 11 cycle PCR used a sample-barcoded 5' primer and a J-beta primer mix. Each TCR beta cDNA molecule received a unique molecular identifier from a template-switch 5' adaptor carrying 12 random nucleotides. At least 2.5 million CDR3-containing paired-end reads were obtained from each sample. All of the RNA was converted into first-strand cDNA using the Mint cDNA synthesis kit, with a TRBC-specific oligonucleotide serving as the primer. Following uracil-DNA glycosylase treatment, all cDNA underwent a first 18-cycle PCR with the universal primers M1SS and BC2_uni_R. The paper's data handling went like this. Normalization of each sample was performed by random selection of 1 million high-quality reads, each carrying a distinct molecular identifier. Reads with shared molecular identifiers were discarded instead of being binned into consensus sequences. CDR3 identification, clonotype clustering and error correction used MiTCR with a Q25 quality threshold and the strictest error-elimination algorithm. Lower-bound total TCR beta diversity was estimated with a nonparametric unseen species model using Euler transformation. TCRdb itself trimmed the public reads at Q25 with fastp, ran MiXCR and retained productive beta chains. Identical CDR3 protein sequences are pooled into one entry, listed with their most common genes and DNA. These V and J calls derive from TCRdb rather than the authors' analysis. This sample comprises about 640,000 distinct CDR3 sequences, 58% of them detected only once. The top ten hold approximately 37% of the sample.

Donors were 39 systemically healthy Caucasian individuals from Russia aged 6 to 90 years. Ten milliliters of peripheral blood were drawn from each donor into EDTA-treated Vacutainer tubes. Ficoll-Paque density-gradient centrifugation was used to isolate PBMCs, with at least 6 million obtained per sample. Trizol reagent was used to extract total RNA from the PBMCs, yielding at least 6 micrograms per sample. For every donor, an aliquot of PBMCs went through flow cytometry to measure the percentages of naive CD45RAhigh/CD27high T cells. This entry is derived from a study of blood T cells in healthy people across ages (dated by TCRdb to between 2015 and 2017). A note on the overall study: Template switching captured roughly one uniquely barcoded TCR beta cDNA molecule per two T cells in model experiments. To track age-related changes in TCR beta repertoire diversity, the study relied on deep sequencing normalized with unique cDNA molecular identifiers. The donors were divided into four age groups: young (average around 17 years), middle-aged (over 35), aged (about 60) and long-lived (about 84). Donors of different ages were randomly distributed across sequencing lanes to avoid experimental bias. Using the same blood draw, the study looked at two additional independent replicas of 1 million unique cDNA reads for two donors, one aged 18 to 30 and the other aged 80 or older.

Trimming accounts for 6 bases at V and 6 bases at J, while the number of junction bases matched to no gene is 12. Counted from cysteine to phenylalanine, this CDR3 has 15 amino acids. The read is trimmed to its CDR3 DNA, 45 bases read in frame from base 1. The research as a whole found: Donor CMV infection status was unknown, potentially confounding age-related changes in expanded clonotypes. Compared with the aged group, the long-lived group had more naive CD4+ T cells, fewer expanded clones and increased TCR diversity, a pattern suggesting age selection. Conclusive comparison of naive and antigen-experienced compartments was prevented by the profiling of bulk unsorted PBMCs. Observed TCR beta diversity per million T cells fell roughly linearly with age, and a significant reduction was already apparent by age about 38. Estimates of total diversity from one million sequenced T cells were regarded as lower bounds and underestimates. The percentage of naive T cells measured by flow cytometry correlated strongly with observed TCR beta diversity.

The chain is made from TRBV12-3 or TRBV12-4 and TRBJ1-2; TRBD1 matches 8 bases in the middle. The sample consisted of blood. This sequence originates from a man aged 55 to 69 in good health. The DNA is as follows: TGTGCCAGCAGCCCCCGAGGACAGGGATTGGATGGCTACACCTTC. This sequence encodes CASSPRGQGLDGYTF.